This TCR beta chain was obtained from a study of cytomegalovirus exposure and HLA in healthy donors. 13 Jbeta primers and 60 Vbeta primers were used for the PCR. Sequencing was performed with immunoSEQ multiplex PCR; in TCRdb, only in-frame clones are kept and a portion is missing. This sample has about 110,000 clones, with roughly four fifths found just once. Germline CDR1 SEHNR, CDR2 FQNEAQ (reference sequence). This CDR3 is 15 amino acids long. With respect to this clone: The junction departs from germline at one end; a sequencing error may be responsible.

Sequencing was done on a sample of PBMCs. The chain employs TRBV7-9 and TRBJ1-1; D uncertain. This clonotype was obtained from a man in his forties in good health and CMV-seronegative. CDR3 in amino acids: CSSSPRQAMNTEAFF. The CDR3 DNA reads TGTTCCAGCAGCCCGCGTCAGGCCATGAACACTGAAGCTTTCTTT.